This entry describes one T cell receptor beta chain. The data originate from a study of blood T cell repertoires in COVID-19. About the study: Samples of COVID-19 (acute and convalescent) were obtained from the United States, Italy and Spain. In each case, the material was cDNA or gDNA derived from T cells, B-cell-depleted T cells, or PBMCs.

Original processing methods: Cell counts per sample came from amplifying reference gene primers. The assay was immunoSEQ multiplex PCR, and TCRdb's table has in-frame clones only and misses some. The V and J calls and clone size are taken from that table; D and trimming were inferred from the DNA. The sample lists about 270,000 clones; around 81% were seen once. Germline V gene sequence: CDR1 DFQATT, CDR2 SNEGSKA (reference sequence). V was clipped by 3 bases and J by 5 bases; unmatched bases: 3. The CDR3 consists of 13 residues. The sequencing sample was made of peripheral blood. The chain uses TRBV20-1 and TRBJ1-2; TRBD1 agrees at 10 bases. This sequence originates from a woman between 50 and 59 years old with active or convalescent COVID-19. CDR3 loop: CSASMGQGYGYTF. Here the CDR3 DNA reads TGCAGTGCTAGTATGGGACAGGGGTATGGCTACACCTTC.